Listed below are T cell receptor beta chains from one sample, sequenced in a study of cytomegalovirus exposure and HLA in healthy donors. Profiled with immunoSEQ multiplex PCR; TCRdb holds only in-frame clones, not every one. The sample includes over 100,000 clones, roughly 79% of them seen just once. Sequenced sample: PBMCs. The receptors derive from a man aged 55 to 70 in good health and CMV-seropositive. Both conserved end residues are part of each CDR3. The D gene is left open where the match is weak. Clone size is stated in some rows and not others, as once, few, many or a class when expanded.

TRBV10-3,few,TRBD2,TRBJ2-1,TGTGCCTTCTCTAGCGGGGGGGAACTATACAATGAGCAGTTCTTC,CAFSSGGELYNEQFF
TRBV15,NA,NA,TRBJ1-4,TGTGCCACCAGCACCTACCTTGCCGAAAAACTGTTTTTT,CATSTYLAEKLFF
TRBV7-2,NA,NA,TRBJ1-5,TGTGCCAGCAGCCTAAGACAGGCGTGGAGGCCCCAGCATTTT,CASSLRQAWRPQHF
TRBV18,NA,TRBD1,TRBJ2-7,TGTGCCAGCTCACCCCCAGGGGGACAGTCCTACGAGCAGTACTTC,CASSPPGGQSYEQYF
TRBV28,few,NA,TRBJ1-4,TGTGCCAGCAGTCGTGGGCCGGTCCTGTTTTTT,CASSRGPVLFF
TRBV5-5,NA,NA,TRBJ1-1,TGTGCCAGCAGCTTCCGGACGGGAACGAACACTGAAGCTTTCTTT,CASSFRTGTNTEAFF
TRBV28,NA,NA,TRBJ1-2,TGTGCCAGCAGTTTAAGCGAATATGGCTACACCTTC,CASSLSEYGYTF
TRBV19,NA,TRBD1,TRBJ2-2,TGTGCCAGTAGCTCCTTATGGACAGGGAACACCGGGGAGCTGTTTTTT,CASSSLWTGNTGELFF
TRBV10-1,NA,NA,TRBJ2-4,TGCGCCAGCAGGGGGGCTGGGAACATTCAGTACTTC,CASRGAGNIQYF
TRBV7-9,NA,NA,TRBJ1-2,TGTGCCAGCAGCTATGAGGGCTATGGCTACACCTTC,CASSYEGYGYTF
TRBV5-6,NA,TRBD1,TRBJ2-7,TGTGCCAGCAGCAAAACCGGGACAGCATCCTACGAGCAGTACTTC,CASSKTGTASYEQYF
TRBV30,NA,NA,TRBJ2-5,TGTGCCTGGAGTGGGGAGCAGTACTTC,CAWSGEQYF
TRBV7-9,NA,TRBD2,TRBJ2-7,TGTGCCAGCAGCCTTAGCGGGGGGGCCTACGAGCAGTACTTC,CASSLSGGAYEQYF
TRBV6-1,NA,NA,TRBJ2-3,TGTGCCAGCAAGGGAGGACCCACAGATACGCAGTATTTT,CASKGGPTDTQYF
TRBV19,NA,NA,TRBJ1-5,TGTGCCACCTCCCCCCGGGCGGGGGGCCACAATCAGCCCCAGCATTTT,CATSPRAGGHNQPQHF
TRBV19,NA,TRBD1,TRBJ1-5,TGTGCCAGTACCCAAACAGGGGGCAATCAGCCCCAGCATTTT,CASTQTGGNQPQHF
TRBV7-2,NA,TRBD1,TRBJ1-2,TGTGCCAGCAGCGGGACAGGGGAAGATGGCTACACCTTC,CASSGTGEDGYTF
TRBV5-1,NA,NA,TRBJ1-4,TGCGCCAGCAGCTTGGTAGAGGGCAGGGAAAAACTGTTTTTT,CASSLVEGREKLFF
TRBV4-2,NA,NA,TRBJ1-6,TGTGCCAGCAGCCAAGATGTGGGGGGTCTTGGATCACCCCTCCACTTT,CASSQDVGGLGSPLHF
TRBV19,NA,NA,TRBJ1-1,TGTGCCAGTAGTAGGGGAGAGAACACTGAAGCTTTCTTT,CASSRGENTEAFF
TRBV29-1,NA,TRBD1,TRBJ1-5,TGCAGCGTTGCCGGGACAGGGGAACTTAATCAGCCCCAGCATTTT,CSVAGTGELNQPQHF
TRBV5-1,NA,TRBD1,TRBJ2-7,TGCGCCAGCAGCTTGGCTGACAGGGGAGAGGATGAGCAGTACTTC,CASSLADRGEDEQYF
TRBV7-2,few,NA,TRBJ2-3,TGTGCCAGCAGCTTAGCGCGTAGGAGGGGGGGCGCAGATACGCAGTATTTT,CASSLARRRGGADTQYF
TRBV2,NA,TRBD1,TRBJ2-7,TGTGCCAGCGAGGTAGGACAGGGAGGCTCCTACGAGCAGTACTTC,CASEVGQGGSYEQYF
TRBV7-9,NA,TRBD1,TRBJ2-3,TGTGCCAGCAGCCCGCGTAGGGGACAGAGCACAGATACGCAGTATTTT,CASSPRRGQSTDTQYF
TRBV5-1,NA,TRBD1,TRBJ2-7,TGCGCCAGCAGCACCAGGGGGTCCTACGAGCAGTACTTC,CASSTRGSYEQYF
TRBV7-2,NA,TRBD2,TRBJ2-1,TGTGCCAGCAGCTCCAGGACTAGCGGGGGGGTCATTGAGCAGTTCTTC,CASSSRTSGGVIEQFF
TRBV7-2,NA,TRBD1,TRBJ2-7,TGTGCCAGCAGCGAACAGGGACAGATCGAGCAGTACTTC,CASSEQGQIEQYF
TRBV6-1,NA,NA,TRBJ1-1,TGTGCCAGCAGTGAGGTGGACAGACCGAACACTGAAGCTTTCTTT,CASSEVDRPNTEAFF
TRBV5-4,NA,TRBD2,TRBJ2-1,TGTGCCAGCAGCGGCCGGGGGGTGGGGTACAATGAGCAGTTCTTC,CASSGRGVGYNEQFF
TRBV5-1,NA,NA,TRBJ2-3,TGCGCCAGCAGCTTGGACTCTTCTAGCACAGATACGCAGTATTTT,CASSLDSSSTDTQYF
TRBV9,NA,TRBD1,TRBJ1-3,TGTGCCAGCAGCTCCTCGGGACAGACGAGGGCCCGGAACACCATATATTTT,CASSSSGQTRARNTIYF
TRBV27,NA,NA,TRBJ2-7,TGTGCCAGCAGTTTAATGGGCCAAGACGAGCAGTACTTC,CASSLMGQDEQYF
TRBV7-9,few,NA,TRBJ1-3,TGTGCCAGCAGCCTCCAGGGTCAGGACGGAAACACCATATATTTT,CASSLQGQDGNTIYF
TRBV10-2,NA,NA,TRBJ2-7,TGCGCCAGCAGTGAGTACGGGATACCCTACGAGCAGTACTTC,CASSEYGIPYEQYF
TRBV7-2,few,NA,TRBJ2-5,TGTGCCAGCAGCACCGAAGCCGGGAATGGGGAGACCCAGTACTTC,CASSTEAGNGETQYF
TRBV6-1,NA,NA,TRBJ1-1,TGTGCCAGCAGTGGGACAGCCCTGGGAGCTTTCTTT,CASSGTALGAFF
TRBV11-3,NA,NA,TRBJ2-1,TGTGCCAGCAGCTTGGAGTCGTCAGGGAGGAATGAGCAGTTCTTC,CASSLESSGRNEQFF
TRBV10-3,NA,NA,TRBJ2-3,TGTGCCATCAGCCCCAACGGGGTCGGTAATTCTTTT,CAISPNGVGNSF
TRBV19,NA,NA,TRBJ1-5,TGTGCCAGTAGTATAGACGCGGGTTTTCAGCCCCAGCATTTT,CASSIDAGFQPQHF
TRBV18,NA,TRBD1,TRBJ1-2,TGTGCCAGCTCACCCGGGACAGACTATGGCTACACCTTC,CASSPGTDYGYTF
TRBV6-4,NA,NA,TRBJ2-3,TGTGCCAGCAGTGACTCTTGGGGGGGCGTAACAGATACGCAGTATTTT,CASSDSWGGVTDTQYF
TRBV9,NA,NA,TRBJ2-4,TGTGCCAGCAGCGCTTCTAACATTCAGTACTTC,CASSASNIQYF
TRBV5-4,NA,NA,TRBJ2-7,TGTGCCAGCAGCTTGGGGCGGGGGCCCGGCTACGAGCAGTACTTC,CASSLGRGPGYEQYF
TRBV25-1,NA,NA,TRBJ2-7,TGTGCCAGCTCCGGGGGCTCCTACGAGCAGTACTTC,CASSGGSYEQYF
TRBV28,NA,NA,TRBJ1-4,TGTGCCAGCAGTCCCTCGGCAGGGATGGTAGAAAAACTGTTTTTT,CASSPSAGMVEKLFF
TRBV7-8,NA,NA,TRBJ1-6,TGTGCCAGCAGCTTAGGGAACAGGTCCTATAATTCACCCCTCCACTTT,CASSLGNRSYNSPLHF
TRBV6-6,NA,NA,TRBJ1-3,TGTGCCAGCAGACAGGTCTCTGGAAACACCATATATTTT,CASRQVSGNTIYF
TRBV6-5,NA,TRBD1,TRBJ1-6,TGTGCCAGCAGTTACTCGACAGGGGGCAATAATTCACCCCTCCACTTT,CASSYSTGGNNSPLHF
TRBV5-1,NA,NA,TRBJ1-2,TGCGCCAGCAGCTTACAGGGAAATGGCTACACCTTC,CASSLQGNGYTF